The 19 T cell receptor beta chains below were found in one sample sequenced in a study of cytomegalovirus exposure and HLA in healthy donors. This table comes from immunoSEQ multiplex PCR, and its TCRdb copy is limited to in-frame clones, with some not included. The sample shows some 250,000 clones, approximately 83% of them seen only once. The sample was PBMCs. The receptors shown here come from a woman in her thirties in good health and CMV-seropositive.

The chain employs TRBV11-3 and TRBJ2-1, with 8 bases fitting TRBD1. The V gene's germline CDR1 is SGHNT and CDR2 YENEEA. There are 14 residues in the CDR3. V gave up 5 bases and J gave up 5 bases; unmatched junction bases: 5. The CDR3 region is CASSKRTGNNEQFF. The CDR3 region has the DNA TGTGCCAGCAGCAAGAGGACAGGGAACAATGAGCAGTTCTTC.

V is TRBV4-1 and J is TRBJ2-2; 8 bases fit TRBD2. Germline V gives CDR1 MGHRA, CDR2 YSYEKL. There are 16 residues in the CDR3. Trimming removed 1 base from V and 4 bases from J; junction bases left unmatched: 5. The CDR3 reads CASSQGTSFSTGELFF. The CDR3, as DNA: TGCGCCAGCAGCCAAGGGACTAGCTTTAGCACCGGGGAGCTGTTTTTT.

The chain combines TRBV27 with TRBJ2-7; TRBD1 agrees at 10 bases. The CDR3 runs to 16 residues. V was pared by 1 base and J by 3 bases, with 6 bases of the junction left unmatched. The V gene's germline CDR1 is MNHEY and CDR2 SMNVEV (reference sequence). The CDR3 DNA reads as TGTGCCAGCAGTTTATTGGGACAGGGGTTTCTCTACGAGCAGTACTTC. Translating it yields CASSLLGQGFLYEQYF.

The gene calls are TRBV19 and TRBJ2-1; TRBD2 might be the D (6 bases). Germline V gene sequence: CDR1 LNHDA, CDR2 SQIVND (reference sequence). CDR3 size: 14 residues. V lost 5 bases to trimming and J lost 4 bases, with 12 bases between them. DNA for the CDR3: TGTGCCAGTAGTTGGGGGGATTCTTACAATGAGCAGTTCTTC. It yields the protein CASSWGDSYNEQFF.

The rearrangement uses TRBV2 and TRBJ2-2, with a weak D call TRBD1 (6 bases). Trimming pared 3 bases from V and 4 bases from J, leaving 21 bases between. CDR1 and CDR2 from the germline V gene are SNHLY and FYNNEI. CDR3 length: 18 amino acids. The CDR3: CASSDSTETGFLTGELFF. CDR3 coding DNA: TGTGCCAGCAGTGATTCTACTGAGACAGGTTTCCTCACCGGGGAGCTGTTTTTT.

The gene calls are TRBV7-9 and TRBJ2-1, with no clear D. The CDR3 extends over 11 amino acids. Trimming removed 2 bases from V and 8 bases from J, with 4 bases in between. Germline V gene data show CDR1 as SEHNR and CDR2 as FQNEAQ (reference sequence). The CDR3 here is CASSLIYEQFF. The DNA of the CDR3 is TGTGCCAGCAGCTTAATATATGAGCAGTTCTTC.

The chain recombines TRBV27 with TRBJ2-2, with 9 positions matching TRBD1. Germline V lookup: CDR1 MNHEY, CDR2 SMNVEV (reference sequence). The CDR3 runs 20 residues. The V and J ends lost 0 bases and 4 bases, in that order; junction bases with no gene match: 15. In DNA form, the CDR3 reads TGTGCCAGCAGTTTATCCCGCACAGGGGGCGAAGACGATGGCACCGGGGAGCTGTTTTTT. It specifies CASSLSRTGGEDDGTGELFF.

The chain couples TRBV2 to TRBJ2-4; D remains unclear. V was trimmed by 7 bases and J by 7 bases, leaving 11 bases between them. CDR3 length: 12 amino acids. CDR1 is SNHLY, CDR2 FYNNEI, per germline. The CDR3 region is CASILSGNIQYF. The CDR3 bases are TGTGCCAGCATACTTTCCGGGAACATTCAGTACTTC.

The J gene is TRBJ2-7, the V gene TRBV7-6; D is perhaps TRBD2 (5 bases). The CDR3 loop spans 15 amino acids. Germline V CDR1 and CDR2: SGHVS, FNYEAQ. Trimming shortened V by 5 bases and J by 2 bases, and 16 bases separated the two germline ends. CDR3 in amino acids: CASSTHDGGPYEQYF. The CDR3 coding sequence is TGTGCCAGCAGCACACACGACGGAGGCCCCTACGAGCAGTACTTC.

The chain joins TRBV7-3 to TRBJ2-2; no clear D gene. Looked up from germline, CDR1 is SGHTA and CDR2 is FQGTGA. The ends were cut back, 2 bases at V and 3 bases at J, with 16 bases in the middle. This CDR3 is 17 amino acids long. CDR3 in amino acids: CASSLYVEATDTGELFF. CDR3 DNA sequence: TGTGCCAGCAGCTTATACGTAGAGGCGACTGACACCGGGGAGCTGTTTTTT.

The rearrangement uses TRBV19 and TRBJ1-5; tentatively, D is TRBD1 (5 bases). Trimming took 1 base from V and 3 from J, leaving 13 bases between them. The CDR3 is made up of 16 amino acids. The germline V gene has CDR1 LNHDA and CDR2 SQIVND (reference sequence). The CDR3 protein is CASSIGSRAFNQPQHF. CDR3 sequence (DNA): TGTGCCAGTAGTATAGGTAGCAGGGCCTTCAATCAGCCCCAGCATTTT.

The chain carries TRBV7-2 and TRBJ2-1; D is perhaps TRBD2 (6 bases). Germline CDR1 reads SGHTA; CDR2 reads FQGNSA. Trimming took off 2 bases at V and 0 bases at J, with 8 bases between the two ends. There are 15 residues in the CDR3. CDR3 sequence reads: CASSLSGFSYNEQFF. CDR3 nucleotide sequence: TGTGCCAGCAGCTTAAGCGGGTTCTCCTACAATGAGCAGTTCTTC.

As concerns this clone: Other DNA sequences in the same sample also yield this CDR3. CDR3 in amino acids: CASSFLAGEETQYF. The CDR3 DNA sequence: TGCGCCAGCAGCTTCCTAGCGGGAGAAGAGACCCAGTACTTC. The genes are TRBV5-1 and TRBJ2-5; 10 bases align to TRBD2. CDR3 length: 14 amino acids. The germline V gene has CDR1 SGHRS and CDR2 YFSETQ. V gave up 2 bases and J gave up 3 bases; unmatched junction bases: 1.

The rearrangement joins TRBV7-2 to TRBJ2-7; D may be TRBD1 (6 bases). The CDR3 totals 13 residues. Trimming removed 4 bases from V and 6 bases from J, with 13 bases in between. The germline CDR1 and CDR2 sequences are SGHTA and FQGNSA. DNA for the CDR3: TGTGCCAGCAGCTACCACAGGGTAACCGAGCAGTACTTC. This translates into CASSYHRVTEQYF.

The chain recombines TRBV4-1 with TRBJ2-5, with 9 bases aligning to TRBD1. J gave up 9 bases and V 0 bases, and 5 bases lay outside the gene matches. The CDR3 runs to 14 residues. The germline V gene has CDR1 MGHRA and CDR2 YSYEKL. The CDR3 region is CASSQEDRGVAQYF. In DNA form, the CDR3 reads TGCGCCAGCAGCCAAGAGGACAGGGGAGTCGCCCAGTACTTC.

The rearrangement uses TRBV10-2 and TRBJ2-3; D possibly corresponds to TRBD2 (5 bases). V was trimmed by 8 bases and J by 4 bases, leaving 10 bases between them. CDR1 and CDR2 (germline): WSHSY, SAAADI. This CDR3 contains 12 residues. In DNA, the CDR3 is TGCGCCAGCGCGGGTGTCGCAGATACGCAGTATTTT. Its translation is CASAGVADTQYF.

This clone showed up just once. The genes are TRBV28 and TRBJ2-3; the match to TRBD1 covers 9 bases. The length of the CDR3 is 15 residues. Looked up from germline, CDR1 is MDHEN and CDR2 is SYDVKM. Unmatched junction bases numbered 7, after V lost 8 bases and J lost 1 base. Here the CDR3 reads CASPPRDRGTDTQYF. In DNA, the CDR3 is TGTGCCAGCCCCCCCCGGGACAGGGGCACAGATACGCAGTATTTT.

This chain connects TRBV6-5 to TRBJ2-5, with TRBD1 identical over 9 bases. CDR3 length equals 13 residues. The trim removed 6 bases at V and 4 bases at J, leaving 3 bases unmatched. Looked up from germline, CDR1 is MNHEY and CDR2 is SVGAGI. The CDR3 DNA sequence: TGTGCCAGCAGGGGGACAGGGTCAGAGACCCAGTACTTC. Encoded protein: CASRGTGSETQYF.

This chain joins TRBV19 and TRBJ1-5; 7 nucleotides align to TRBD1. The J segment lost 7 bases and the V segment lost 5 bases, leaving 2 bases of the junction unmatched. This CDR3 is 12 amino acids long. From germline, CDR1 is LNHDA and CDR2 SQIVND (reference sequence). CDR3 loop: CASSPGGQPQHF. The DNA for the CDR3 is TGTGCCAGTAGTCCAGGGGGACAGCCCCAGCATTTT.